These 21 T cell receptor beta chains share one sample of origin, sequenced in a study of T cell repertoires in cytomegalovirus infection. TCRdb re-called the reads through MiXCR, storing one row per CDR3 protein. Altogether under 200,000 distinct CDR3 sequences are present, 8% to 10% being singletons, with the ten largest covering around 4.4%. Sequencing was done on a sample of PBMCs. The receptors come from a human donor in good health (CMV status not recorded). Some clones in this sample may be carry-over from other donors' samples.

This clonotype was counted many times. This chain connects TRBV7-2 to TRBJ1-5, with no clear D. V was pared by 1 base and J by 6 bases, with 7 bases between. This CDR3 has 13 amino acids. Per germline, CDR1 SGHTA and CDR2 FQGNSA. The CDR3 is CASSLERGQPQHF. The DNA of the CDR3 is TGTGCCAGCAGCTTAGAACGAGGTCAGCCCCAGCATTTT.

The chain has TRBV7-2 and TRBJ2-5; 16 positions agree with TRBD2. The V gene end was trimmed by 6 bases and the J gene end by 2 bases; junction bases not matched to a gene: 3. Germline CDR1 reads SGHTA; CDR2 reads FQGNSA. The CDR3 consists of 16 residues. The DNA of the CDR3 is TGTGCCAGCAGAAGGGGACTAGCGGGAGGGCAAGAGACCCAGTACTTC. The encoded protein is CASRRGLAGGQETQYF.

This clonotype occurred many times. The chain uses TRBV6-5 and TRBJ2-7; 11 bases map to TRBD1. The CDR3 contains 15 residues. Germline trimming cut 0 bases from V and 3 bases from J; bases unmatched to any gene: 1. Germline CDR1 reads MNHEY; CDR2 reads SVGAGI. The CDR3 is CASSYSGQGDYEQYF. For the CDR3, the DNA is TGTGCCAGCAGTTACTCGGGACAGGGGGACTACGAGCAGTACTTC.

This clonotype turned up a few times. The chain couples TRBV2 to TRBJ1-2; perhaps TRBD1 as D (5 bases). V lost 1 base and J 4 bases, leaving 10 bases between the germline ends. CDR1 is SNHLY, CDR2 FYNNEI, per germline. CDR3 size: 14 residues. CDR3 sequence: CASSEELGPYGYTF. CDR3 nucleotide sequence: TGTGCCAGCAGTGAAGAACTGGGGCCCTATGGCTACACCTTC.

This clonotype was seen at least ten times. The chain has TRBV6-6 and TRBJ2-2, with 10 nucleotides matching TRBD1. The CDR3 consists of 16 residues. From germline, CDR1 is MNHNY and CDR2 SVGAGI (reference sequence). The trim removed 5 bases at V and 3 bases at J, leaving 6 bases unmatched. CDR3 nucleotides: TGTGCCAGCAGTATAAGACAGGGGGCGCACACCGGGGAGCTGTTTTTT. This translates into CASSIRQGAHTGELFF.

The rearrangement links TRBV6-2 or TRBV6-3 to TRBJ2-3; 13 nucleotides line up with TRBD2. This CDR3 contains 19 residues. V shed 3 bases and J 2 bases; nucleotides not matched to a gene: 11. Germline V gene sequence: CDR1 MNHEY, CDR2 SVGEGT. The CDR3 reads CASSYPLGTSGVDTDTQYF. The CDR3 DNA follows: TGTGCCAGCAGTTATCCACTCGGGACTAGCGGGGTAGACACAGATACGCAGTATTTT.

A single count supports this clonotype. A much larger clone differs from this one at a single base, so this may be a read error. The rearrangement uses TRBV20-1 and TRBJ2-7; 8 bases fit TRBD1. The CDR3 length is 15 residues. Germline V gene sequence: CDR1 DFQATT, CDR2 SNEGSKA (reference sequence). The CDR3 bases are TGCAGTGCTAGAGCACATGGACAGGGCCCCCACGAGCAGCACTTC. Translating it yields CSARAHGQGPHEQHF.

This clonotype was found many times. The V gene is TRBV7-8, the J gene TRBJ2-7, with 9 positions matching TRBD1. V lost 4 bases and J lost 7; bases outside the gene matches: 8. The CDR3 extends over 14 amino acids. The V gene's germline CDR1 is SGHVS and CDR2 FQNEAQ. The CDR3 sequence: CASSSSRDRVEQYV. CDR3 nucleotide sequence: TGTGCCAGCAGCTCTTCCCGGGACAGGGTAGAGCAGTACGTC.

Many counts were recorded for this clonotype. V and J are TRBV28 and TRBJ1-1; D is unclear. Germline V CDR1 and CDR2: MDHEN, SYDVKM. The CDR3 consists of 13 residues. The V and J ends lost 6 bases and 6 bases respectively, with 14 bases between them. CDR3 in DNA: TGTGCCAGCAGCCCCACACCCGGCCCTGAAGCTTTCTTT. Amino acid sequence: CASSPTPGPEAFF.

This clonotype was seen repeatedly, ten times or more. The chain joins TRBV28 to TRBJ2-5, with unresolved D. Trimming pared 7 bases from V and 5 bases from J, leaving 17 bases between. CDR1 is MDHEN, CDR2 SYDVKM, per germline. The CDR3 is made up of 14 amino acids. Here the CDR3 DNA reads TGTGCCAGCACCGCCGACGAAACTTGGGAGACCCAGTACTTC. It encodes CASTADETWETQYF.

This clonotype was recorded many times. V is TRBV6-6 and J is TRBJ1-2; TRBD1 matches at 7 bases. Germline lookup yields CDR1 MNHNY and CDR2 SVGAGI (reference sequence). The CDR3 runs to 16 residues. The V and J ends lost 2 bases and 3 bases, in that order; junction bases with no gene match: 9. CDR3 protein: CASSYVRQGGDYGYTF. The CDR3 coding sequence is TGTGCCAGCAGTTACGTAAGGCAGGGGGGCGACTATGGCTACACCTTC.

This clonotype came up many times. The V and J genes are TRBV28 and TRBJ2-1; D ambiguous. There are 10 residues in the CDR3. Germline assignment: CDR1 MDHEN and CDR2 SYDVKM. V was cut by 8 bases and J by 5 bases, with 4 bases left in between. Written as DNA, the CDR3 is TGTGCCAGCGGGGACAATGAGCAGTTCTTC. Its translation: CASGDNEQFF.

This clonotype was picked up many times. The V gene is TRBV6-6, the J gene TRBJ2-7; 9 nucleotides line up with TRBD2. V trimming: 5 bases; J trimming: 2 bases; junction bases outside the gene matches: 7. There are 15 residues in the CDR3. CDR1 MNHNY and CDR2 SVGAGI come from the germline V gene (reference sequence). The CDR3 sequence: CASSAFSGSAYEQYF. The DNA for the CDR3 is TGTGCCAGCAGTGCCTTTAGCGGGAGCGCCTACGAGCAGTACTTC.

The chain recombines TRBV7-8 with TRBJ1-2; D ambiguous. Germline CDR1 SGHVS, CDR2 FQNEAQ. CDR3 length equals 14 residues. V dropped 1 base and J dropped 4 bases, with 10 bases sitting between them. The CDR3: CASSLGTDLYGYTF. The CDR3 bases are TGTGCCAGCAGCTTAGGGACGGATCTCTATGGCTACACCTTC.

The sample holds many counts of this clonotype. The CDR3 region is CASSLLTGASGANVLTF. Written as DNA, the CDR3 is TGTGCCAGCAGTTTATTGACAGGGGCCTCTGGGGCCAACGTCCTGACTTTC. This chain uses TRBV27 with TRBJ2-6, with 8 bases lining up with TRBD1. The CDR3 is 17 amino acids. Germline CDR1 is MNHEY and CDR2 is SMNVEV (reference sequence). With V trimmed by 1 base and J by 0 bases, 2 bases remained unmatched.

At least ten counts were recorded for this clonotype. The chain couples TRBV15 to TRBJ1-2; the D gene is possibly TRBD1 (5 bases). Trimming stripped 3 bases from V and 11 bases from J, with 13 bases between. CDR1 is LNHNV and CDR2 is YYDKDF in the germline V gene (reference sequence). There are 12 residues in the CDR3. The CDR3 here is CATSSQLRGYTF. DNA for the CDR3: TGTGCCACCAGCAGTCAGTTAAGGGGTTACACCTTC.

Ten or more counts support this clonotype. V and J are TRBV28 and TRBJ2-3; TRBD1 matches 8 bases. This CDR3 contains 15 residues. V lost 3 bases, J lost 2 bases, and 4 bases stayed unmatched. Germline CDR1 and CDR2: MDHEN and SYDVKM. CDR3 nucleotide sequence: TGTGCCAGCAGTTTCGACAGGGGTCTCACAGATACGCAGTATTTT. Amino acid sequence: CASSFDRGLTDTQYF.

This clonotype was seen a single time. The chain is built from TRBV6-2 or TRBV6-3 and TRBJ1-1; no reliable D call. CDR3 length equals 14 residues. Trimming cost V 5 bases and J 0 bases, with 10 bases left between them. Germline values: CDR1 MNHEY, CDR2 SVGEGT. The CDR3 DNA is TGTGCCAGCAGTCCACAGACGGTGAACACTGAAGCTTTCTTT. As protein: CASSPQTVNTEAFF.

This clonotype came up many times. The rearrangement joins TRBV7-9 to TRBJ2-7; TRBD1 might be the D (5 bases). The CDR3 is made up of 13 amino acids. Germline V gene lookup returns CDR1 SEHNR and CDR2 FQNEAQ (reference sequence). Trimming cost V 5 bases and J 2 bases, with 10 bases left between them. CDR3 bases: TGTGCCAGCAGCCGACAGTCCGCCTACGAGCAGTACTTC. Protein product: CASSRQSAYEQYF.

This clonotype was recorded at least ten times. The chain combines TRBV7-2 with TRBJ2-2; 11 bases line up with TRBD1. The trim removed 2 bases at V and 2 bases at J, leaving 4 bases unmatched. The CDR3 runs to 17 residues. Per the germline V gene, CDR1 is SGHTA and CDR2 is FQGNSA. This CDR3 reads CASSLRGTGGNTGELFF. The CDR3 DNA is TGTGCCAGCAGCTTACGGGGGACAGGGGGTAACACCGGGGAGCTGTTTTTT.

Many counts were recorded for this clonotype. V and J are TRBV12-3 or TRBV12-4 and TRBJ1-1, with unresolved D. V lost 6 bases to trimming and J lost 2 bases, with 10 bases between them. The CDR3 length is 13 residues. The DNA of the CDR3 is TGTGCCAGCAGCCTGGACGCTAACACTGAAGCTTTCTTT. Translation: CASSLDANTEAFF.